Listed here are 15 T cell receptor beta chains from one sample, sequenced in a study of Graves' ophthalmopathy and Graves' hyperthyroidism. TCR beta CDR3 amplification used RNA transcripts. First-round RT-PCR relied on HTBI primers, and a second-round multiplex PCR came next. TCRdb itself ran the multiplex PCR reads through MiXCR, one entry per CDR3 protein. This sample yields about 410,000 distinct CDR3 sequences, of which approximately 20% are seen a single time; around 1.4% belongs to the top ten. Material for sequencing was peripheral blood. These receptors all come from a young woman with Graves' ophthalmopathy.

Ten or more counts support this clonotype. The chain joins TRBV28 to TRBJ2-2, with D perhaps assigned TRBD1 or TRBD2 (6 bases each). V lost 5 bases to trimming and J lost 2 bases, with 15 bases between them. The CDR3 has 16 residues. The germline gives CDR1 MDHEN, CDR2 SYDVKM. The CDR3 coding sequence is TGTGCCAGCAGTCCCTTTCCGGGGGCTAACACCGGGGAGCTGTTTTTT. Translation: CASSPFPGANTGELFF.

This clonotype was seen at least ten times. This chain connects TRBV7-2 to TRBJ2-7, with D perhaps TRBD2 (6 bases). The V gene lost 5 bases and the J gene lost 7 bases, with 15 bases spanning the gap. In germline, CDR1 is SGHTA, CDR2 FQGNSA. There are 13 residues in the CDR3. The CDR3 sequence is CASSPGLTWEQYF. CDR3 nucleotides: TGTGCCAGCAGCCCTGGACTAACCTGGGAGCAGTACTTC.

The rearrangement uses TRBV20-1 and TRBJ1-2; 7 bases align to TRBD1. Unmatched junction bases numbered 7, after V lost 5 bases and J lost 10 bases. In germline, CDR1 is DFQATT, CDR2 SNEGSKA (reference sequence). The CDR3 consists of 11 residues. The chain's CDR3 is CSASSGTAYTF. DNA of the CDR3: TGCAGTGCTTCAAGTGGGACAGCCTACACCTTC.

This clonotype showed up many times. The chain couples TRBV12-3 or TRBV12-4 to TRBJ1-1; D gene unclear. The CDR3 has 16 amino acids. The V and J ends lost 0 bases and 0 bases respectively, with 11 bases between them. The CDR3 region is CASSLATTPLNTEAFF. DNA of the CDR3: TGTGCCAGCAGTTTAGCGACTACACCTCTGAACACTGAAGCTTTCTTT.

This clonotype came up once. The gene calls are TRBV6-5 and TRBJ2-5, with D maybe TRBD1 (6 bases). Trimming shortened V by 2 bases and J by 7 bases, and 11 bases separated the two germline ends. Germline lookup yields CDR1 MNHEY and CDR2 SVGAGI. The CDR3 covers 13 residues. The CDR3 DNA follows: TGTGCCAGCAGTTACGCCCCCAGGGGGACCCAGTACTTC. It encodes CASSYAPRGTQYF.

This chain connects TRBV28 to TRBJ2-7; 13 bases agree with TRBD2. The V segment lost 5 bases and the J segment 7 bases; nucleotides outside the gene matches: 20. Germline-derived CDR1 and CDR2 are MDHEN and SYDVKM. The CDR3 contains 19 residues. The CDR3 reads CASSGSGTSGTYLIGEQYF. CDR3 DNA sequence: TGTGCCAGCAGTGGTTCCGGGACTAGCGGGACCTATCTCATCGGGGAGCAGTACTTC.

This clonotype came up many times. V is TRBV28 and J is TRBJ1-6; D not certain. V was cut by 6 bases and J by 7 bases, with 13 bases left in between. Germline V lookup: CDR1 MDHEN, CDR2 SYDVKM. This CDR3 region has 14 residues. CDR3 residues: CASSNRGWNSPLHF. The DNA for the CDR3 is TGTGCCAGCAGCAACCGGGGTTGGAATTCACCCCTCCACTTT.

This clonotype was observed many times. Here the CDR3 DNA reads TGTGCCAGCAGTTACCCCCCAACAGGGGCTAACTATGGCTACACCTTC. Amino acids: CASSYPPTGANYGYTF. This chain connects TRBV6-2 or TRBV6-3 to TRBJ1-2, with 7 bases aligning to TRBD1. V lost 2 bases, J lost 0 bases, and 6 bases stayed unmatched. The CDR3 consists of 16 residues. The germline CDR1 and CDR2 sequences are MNHEY and SVGEGT.

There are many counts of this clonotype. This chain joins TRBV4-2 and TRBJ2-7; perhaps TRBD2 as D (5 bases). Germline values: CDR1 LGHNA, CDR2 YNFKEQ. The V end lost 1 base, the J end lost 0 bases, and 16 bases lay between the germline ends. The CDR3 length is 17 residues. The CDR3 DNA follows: TGTGCCAGCAGCCAAGCCTCCTCCGGGATGGTCTCCTACGAGCAGTACTTC. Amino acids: CASSQASSGMVSYEQYF.

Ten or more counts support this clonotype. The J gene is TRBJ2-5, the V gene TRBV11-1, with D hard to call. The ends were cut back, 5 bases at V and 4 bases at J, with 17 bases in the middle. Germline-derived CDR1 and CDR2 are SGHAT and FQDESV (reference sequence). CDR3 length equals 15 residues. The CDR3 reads CASSTSSASRETQYF. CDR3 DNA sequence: TGTGCCAGCAGCACTTCATCGGCTTCCCGAGAGACCCAGTACTTC. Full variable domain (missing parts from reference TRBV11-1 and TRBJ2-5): EAEVAQSPRYKITEKSQAVAFWCDPISGHATLYWYRQILGQGPELLVQFQDESVVDDSQLPKDRFSAERLKGVDSTLKIQPAELGDSAMYLCASSTSSASRETQYFGPGTRLLVL.

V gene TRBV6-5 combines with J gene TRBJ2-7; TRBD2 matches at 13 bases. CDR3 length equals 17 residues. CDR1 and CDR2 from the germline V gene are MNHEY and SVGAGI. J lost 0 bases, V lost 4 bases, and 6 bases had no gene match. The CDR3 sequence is CASSLTSGGLLSYEQYF. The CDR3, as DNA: TGTGCCAGCAGTTTGACTAGCGGGGGGCTCCTCTCCTACGAGCAGTACTTC.

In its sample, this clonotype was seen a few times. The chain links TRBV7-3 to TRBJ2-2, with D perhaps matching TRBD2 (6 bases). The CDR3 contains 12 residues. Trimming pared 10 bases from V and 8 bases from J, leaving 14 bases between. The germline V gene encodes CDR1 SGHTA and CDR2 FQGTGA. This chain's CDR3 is CAIGTPHGELFF. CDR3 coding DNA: TGTGCCATCGGGACTCCCCATGGGGAGCTGTTTTTT.

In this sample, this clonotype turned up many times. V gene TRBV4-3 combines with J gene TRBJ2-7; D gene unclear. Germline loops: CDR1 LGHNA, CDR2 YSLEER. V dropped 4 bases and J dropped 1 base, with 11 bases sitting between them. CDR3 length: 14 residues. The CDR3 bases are TGCGCCAGCAGCCGGGCTAGAGAGTCCTACGAGCAGTACTTC. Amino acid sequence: CASSRARESYEQYF.

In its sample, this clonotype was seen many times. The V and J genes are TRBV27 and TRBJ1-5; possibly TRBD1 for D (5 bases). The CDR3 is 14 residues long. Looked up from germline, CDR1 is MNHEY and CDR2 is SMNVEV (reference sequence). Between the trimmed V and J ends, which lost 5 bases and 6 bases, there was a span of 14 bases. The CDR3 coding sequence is TGTGCCAGCAGTGACTCAGGGATAACTCAGCCCCAGCATTTT. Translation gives CASSDSGITQPQHF.

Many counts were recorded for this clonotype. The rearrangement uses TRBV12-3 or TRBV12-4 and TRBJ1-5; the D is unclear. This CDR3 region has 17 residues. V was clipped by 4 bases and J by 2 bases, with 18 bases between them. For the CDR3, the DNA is TGTGCCAGCAGTTCATACGCCCCGGGTAGGGGCAATCAGCCCCAGCATTTT. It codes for CASSSYAPGRGNQPQHF.